The T cell receptor beta chain described here comes from a study of blood T cell repertoires in COVID-19. At the level of the study: Sources were T cells, B-cell-depleted T cells, or PBMCs; the material itself was cDNA or gDNA.

Original methodology: Amplified reference gene primers provided the basis for estimating nucleated cell counts. Produced via immunoSEQ multiplex PCR; TCRdb's table is partial and in-frame only. For V, J and clone size, that table is used; D and trimming come from the DNA. This table holds about 190,000 clones, roughly 80% found once. Germline values: CDR1 DFQATT, CDR2 SNEGSKA (reference sequence). This CDR3 is built from 15 residues. V was cut by 3 bases and J by 0 bases, with 9 bases left in between. The sequenced material came from peripheral blood. This clonotype was obtained from a woman in her thirties or forties with acute or convalescent COVID-19. The chain combines TRBV20-1 with TRBJ1-6; possible D gene TRBD1, 5 bases. CDR3 region: CSASIRDSYNSPLHF. The CDR3 DNA follows: TGCAGTGCTAGTATCAGGGACTCCTATAATTCACCCCTCCACTTT.